This TCR beta chain was recorded in a study of T cell clonality in common variable immunodeficiency. V was pared by 6 bases and J by 6 bases, with 6 bases of the junction left unmatched. Germline values: CDR1 WNHNN, CDR2 SYGVQD (reference sequence). The CDR3 extends over 13 amino acids. At least ten counts were recorded for this clone. The read gets to within 3 residues of the CDR3 end, and the germline J gene fills in the rest. Sequencing was performed with immunoSEQ multiplex PCR; in TCRdb, only in-frame clones are kept and a portion is missing. The sample contains tens of thousands of clones, none of them singletons.

The chain carries TRBV10-1 and TRBJ1-2, with 8 bases identical to TRBD1. Sample: peripheral blood mononuclear cells. The sequence was collected from a person aged 18-70 years in good health. The CDR3 spells CASSQGQGHGYTF. CDR3 bases read: TGCGCCAGCAGCCAAGGACAGGGCCATGGC.